These T cell receptor beta chains were read from a single sample in a study of lymphopenia after photon versus proton radiotherapy. The protocol was immunoSEQ multiplex PCR, while the TCRdb copy is restricted to in-frame clones and leaves out a portion. The sample yields 65,000 to 90,000 clones, 85% to 95% seen once. The sample was peripheral blood, taken from a patient treated with photon-based radiotherapy. Receptor source: a woman aged 40 to 55 with cholangiocarcinoma. Each CDR3 is given with its conserved first and last residue. A D gene is named only where the DNA matches it firmly. Only part of the rows carry a size: once, few, many, or a class if the clone is expanded.

>-|TRBV7-6|once|TRBJ1-1
CASSRDPLNTEAFF
TGTGCCAGCAGCCGGGACCCCCTGAACACTGAAGCTTTCTTT
>-|TRBV30|-|TRBJ2-7
CAWSVRREQYF
TGTGCCTGGAGTGTTAGGCGCGAGCAGTACTTC
>TRBD1|TRBV11-2|-|TRBJ2-2
CASIMDRGTGELFF
TGTGCCAGCATAATGGACAGGGGAACCGGGGAGCTGTTTTTT
>-|TRBV6-1|few|TRBJ1-2
CASTANYGYTF
TGTGCCAGCACGGCCAACTATGGCTACACCTTC
>-|TRBV6-5|-|TRBJ1-6
CASSPRVGSSPLHF
TGTGCCAGCAGTCCCAGGGTGGGTAGTTCACCCCTCCACTTT
>-|TRBV21-1|-|TRBJ1-2
CASSKAERGNYGYTF
TGTGCCAGCAGCAAAGCGGAGCGGGGTAACTATGGCTACACCTTC
>TRBD1|TRBV2|-|TRBJ1-5
CASSFQQGFQPQHF
TGTGCCAGCAGTTTTCAACAGGGGTTTCAGCCCCAGCATTTT
>-|TRBV7-6|-|TRBJ2-7
CASSSYRAYEQYF
TGTGCCAGCAGCTCTTACAGGGCGTACGAGCAGTACTTC
>TRBD2|TRBV12-5|-|TRBJ2-5
CASGLGGGSKETQYF
TGTGCTAGTGGTTTGGGAGGCGGGAGCAAAGAGACCCAGTACTTC
>-|TRBV11-2|-|TRBJ2-7
CASSLEGQSSYEQYF
TGTGCCAGCAGCTTAGAAGGGCAGAGTTCCTACGAGCAGTACTTC
>-|TRBV4-3|-|TRBJ2-7
CASSQESQGYEQYF
TGCGCCAGCAGCCAAGAGTCCCAGGGGTACGAGCAGTACTTC
>TRBD1|TRBV5-1|-|TRBJ1-2
CASSSGTALAYGYTF
TGCGCCAGCAGCTCTGGGACAGCCCTCGCCTACGGCTACACCTTC
>-|TRBV10-3|-|TRBJ2-7
CATLQDTTYEQYF
TGTGCCACACTACAGGATACAACCTACGAGCAGTACTTC
>TRBD2|TRBV9|-|TRBJ2-3
CASSVHSGSNTDTQYF
TGTGCCAGCAGCGTTCATAGCGGGAGTAACACAGATACGCAGTATTTT
>TRBD1|TRBV5-4|-|TRBJ1-2
CASSLPGQGISGYGYTF
TGTGCCAGCAGCTTACCGGGACAGGGAATTTCAGGCTATGGCTACACCTTC
>-|TRBV9|-|TRBJ1-1
CASSVGGRADTEAFF
TGTGCCAGCAGCGTCGGGGGAAGGGCGGACACTGAAGCTTTCTTT
>-|TRBV27|-|TRBJ2-6
CASSVSGANVLTF
TGTGCCAGCAGCGTCTCCGGGGCCAACGTCCTGACTTTC
>-|TRBV5-1|-|TRBJ2-7
CASSLQGNPYEQYF
TGCGCCAGCAGCTTGCAAGGTAATCCCTACGAGCAGTACTTC
>TRBD1|TRBV6-1|few|TRBJ1-2
CATPRQGAFYGYTF
TGTGCCACCCCCCGACAGGGGGCATTCTATGGCTACACCTTC
>-|TRBV10-2|-|TRBJ1-1
CASSDLRTAMNTEAFF
TGCGCCAGCAGTGATTTACGGACAGCCATGAACACTGAAGCTTTCTTT
>-|TRBV5-1|-|TRBJ2-3
CASSLVVQGGDTQYF
TGCGCCAGCAGCTTGGTGGTACAGGGAGGAGATACGCAGTATTTT
>-|TRBV18|-|TRBJ1-5
CASTSLPGTSDSNQPQHF
TGTGCCAGCACTTCGCTACCCGGGACTTCCGATAGCAATCAGCCCCAGCATTTT
>TRBD1|TRBV9|-|TRBJ1-4
CASSDGTGGSFSTNEKLFF
TGTGCCAGCAGCGACGGGACAGGGGGTTCCTTTTCAACTAATGAAAAACTGTTTTTT
>-|TRBV10-3|-|TRBJ1-1
CAISEGWDTEAFF
TGTGCCATCAGTGAGGGCTGGGACACTGAAGCTTTCTTT
>-|TRBV18|-|TRBJ1-2
CASSPEQINYGYTF
TGTGCCAGCTCACCGGAACAGATTAACTATGGCTACACCTTC
>-|TRBV5-8|few|TRBJ1-5
CASSHVYSNQPQHF
TGTGCCAGCAGCCATGTTTATAGCAATCAGCCCCAGCATTTT
>-|TRBV9|-|TRBJ2-1
CASSVGQGGSNEQFF
TGTGCCAGCAGCGTAGGCCAGGGAGGTAGCAATGAGCAGTTCTTC
>-|TRBV19|-|TRBJ1-2
CASGRGPSKDYGYTF
TGTGCCAGTGGTCGAGGACCGTCGAAAGACTATGGCTACACCTTC
>-|TRBV15|-|TRBJ2-7
CATSRRQGSGGVYEQYF
TGTGCCACCAGCAGACGACAGGGTTCCGGAGGGGTCTACGAGCAGTACTTC
>TRBD1|TRBV30|-|TRBJ2-1
CAWGQGHEQFF
TGTGCCTGGGGACAGGGTCATGAGCAGTTCTTC
>-|TRBV28|-|TRBJ1-5
CASSPGRNQPQHF
TGTGCCAGCAGTCCGGGTCGCAATCAGCCCCAGCATTTT
>TRBD2|TRBV25-1|-|TRBJ2-7
CASSEGAGVYEQYF
TGTGCCAGCAGTGAAGGAGCGGGAGTCTACGAGCAGTACTTC
>-|TRBV28|-|TRBJ1-2
CATLRGGSYGYTF
TGTGCCACCCTGAGGGGGGGAAGCTATGGCTACACCTTC
>TRBD1|TRBV9|-|TRBJ2-1
CASSLTGQGPREQFF
TGTGCCAGCAGCCTTACGGGACAGGGGCCGCGGGAGCAGTTCTTC
>TRBD1|TRBV6-5|-|TRBJ2-7
CASSYSISGQGNEQYF
TGTGCCAGCAGTTACTCGATTTCCGGACAGGGGAACGAGCAGTACTTC
>-|TRBV4-1|-|TRBJ2-3
CASSQYGSGAGDTQYF
TGCGCCAGCAGCCAATATGGGTCAGGGGCTGGAGATACGCAGTATTTT
>-|TRBV7-6|-|TRBJ2-7
CASSLEGRPLGEQYF
TGTGCCAGCAGCTTAGAGGGCAGACCCTTGGGCGAGCAGTACTTC
>-|TRBV5-1|-|TRBJ2-7
CASSRDLIYEQYF
TGCGCCAGCAGCCGGGACCTTATATACGAGCAGTACTTC
>-|TRBV4-3|-|TRBJ1-2
CASSQVGLYGYTF
TGCGCCAGCAGCCAAGTGGGCCTCTATGGCTACACCTTC
>-|TRBV10-2|-|TRBJ2-3
CASSIPETGKGTDTQYF
TGCGCCAGCAGTATACCCGAAACGGGAAAGGGGACAGATACGCAGTATTTT
>-|TRBV27|-|TRBJ2-7
CASSWSPTYEQYF
TGTGCCAGCAGTTGGAGTCCCACCTACGAGCAGTACTTC
>-|TRBV2|-|TRBJ2-7
CASRDGTRGPYEQYF
TGTGCCAGCAGAGACGGGACCCGAGGACCTTACGAGCAGTACTTC
>TRBD1|TRBV7-8|-|TRBJ2-4
CASSLLGGTGAENIQYF
TGTGCCAGCAGCTTGTTGGGCGGGACAGGGGCAGAAAACATTCAGTACTTC
>TRBD1|TRBV28|-|TRBJ1-1
CASSSPGGRDTEAFF
TGTGCCAGCAGTTCTCCAGGGGGCCGAGACACTGAAGCTTTCTTT
>TRBD2|TRBV9|-|TRBJ2-1
CASSVSGGVHNEQFF
TGTGCCAGCAGCGTAAGCGGGGGGGTCCACAATGAGCAGTTCTTC
>-|TRBV9|-|TRBJ1-1
CASSVGQTPNTEAFF
TGTGCCAGCAGCGTAGGTCAGACGCCGAACACTGAAGCTTTCTTT